Shown below are 27 T cell receptor beta chains from a single sample sequenced in a study of T cell repertoires in cytomegalovirus infection. MiXCR was run by TCRdb on the reads, yielding one entry per CDR3 protein. The repertoire holds around 450,000 distinct CDR3 sequences, roughly 10% seen once, with approximately 10% in the top ten. Specimen: PBMCs. The receptors come from a human donor in good health (CMV status not recorded). Some clones in this sample may be carry-over from other donors' samples.

V gene TRBV10-2 combines with J gene TRBJ2-3; 7 nucleotides match TRBD1. CDR3 length: 15 residues. Germline V gene data show CDR1 as WSHSY and CDR2 as SAAADI. Trimming removed 3 bases from V and 3 bases from J; junction bases left unmatched: 6. In DNA, the CDR3 is TGCGCCAGCAGTGATCCACAGGGGTTTACAGATACGCAGTATTTT. Translating gives CASSDPQGFTDTQYF.

This clonotype was counted at least ten times. The J gene is TRBJ2-6, the V gene TRBV27; D not resolved. This CDR3 is 15 amino acids long. The germline V gene encodes CDR1 MNHEY and CDR2 SMNVEV (reference sequence). V shed 3 bases and J shed 2 bases, with 8 bases lying between them. As DNA, the CDR3 is TGTGCCAGCAGTTTTGGATGGACTGGGGCCAACGTCCTGACTTTC. Amino acid sequence: CASSFGWTGANVLTF. The full variable domain, with the rest looked up from reference TRBV27 and TRBJ2-6, is EAQVTQNPRYLITVTGKKLTVTCSQNMNHEYMSWYRQDPGLGLRQIYYSMNVEVTDKGDVPEGYKVSRKEKRNFPLILESPSPNQTSLYFCASSFGWTGANVLTFGAGSRLTVL.

The table lists this clonotype with many counts. This chain uses TRBV6-2 or TRBV6-3 with TRBJ1-4; D remains ambiguous. V dropped 10 bases and J dropped 6 bases, with 18 bases sitting between them. Germline values: CDR1 MNHEY, CDR2 SVGEGT. The CDR3 runs 14 residues. The CDR3: CATLTRTRDEKLFF. In DNA, the CDR3 is TGTGCCACCTTAACCCGGACTCGAGATGAAAAACTGTTTTTT.

This chain joins TRBV6-1 and TRBJ1-2; TRBD1 agrees at 7 bases. The length of the CDR3 is 18 residues. J lost 2 bases, V lost 6 bases, and 18 bases had no gene match. Germline CDR1 MNHNS, CDR2 SASEGT. This CDR3 reads CASRVGGGRPYSNYGYTF. The CDR3 bases are TGTGCCAGCAGGGTGGGAGGGGGCCGACCATACTCCAACTATGGCTACACCTTC.

This clonotype was counted a few times. This chain uses TRBV7-9 with TRBJ1-4, with 9 bases that match TRBD1. The CDR3 has 15 amino acids. Per germline, CDR1 SEHNR and CDR2 FQNEAQ (reference sequence). V lost 1 base and J lost 8; bases outside the gene matches: 5. The CDR3 DNA is TGTGCCAGCAGCTTAGGCGACAGGGGGAGCGAAAAACTGTTTTTT. Its protein product is CASSLGDRGSEKLFF.

Ten or more counts support this clonotype. J is TRBJ1-5 and V is TRBV2; TRBD1 is a possible D gene (5 bases). Germline CDR1 and CDR2: SNHLY and FYNNEI. The CDR3 has 14 amino acids. With 2 bases removed from V and 5 bases from J, the gap between germline ends came to 10 bases. DNA for the CDR3: TGTGCCAGCAGTGAAACCAGGGTTGATCAGCCCCAGCATTTT. Its protein product is CASSETRVDQPQHF. Drawing the rest from reference TRBV2 and TRBJ1-5, the complete variable domain is EPEVTQTPSHQVTQMGQEVILRCVPISNHLYFYWYRQILGQKVEFLVSFYNNEISEKSEIFDDQFSVERPDGSNFTLKIRSTKLEDSAMYFCASSETRVDQPQHFGDGTRLSIL.

The table lists this clonotype with many counts. The chain's CDR3 is CSVGDRGQGETQYF. The CDR3 coding sequence is TGCAGCGTTGGGGACAGGGGGCAAGGAGAGACCCAGTACTTC. The gene calls are TRBV29-1 and TRBJ2-5; TRBD1 matches 12 bases. CDR3 length equals 14 residues. The germline CDR1 and CDR2 sequences are SQVTM and ANQGSEA. With 4 bases clipped from V and 4 bases from J, the junction kept 4 bases outside the gene matches.

The chain is built from TRBV9 and TRBJ2-2; unclear D gene. This CDR3 is built from 16 residues. Germline V CDR1 and CDR2: SGDLS, YYNGEE. Trimming pared 0 bases from V and 6 bases from J, leaving 15 bases between. This CDR3 is CASSVAPIQMAGELFF. In DNA form, the CDR3 reads TGTGCCAGCAGCGTAGCCCCCATACAGATGGCCGGGGAGCTGTTTTTT.

The sample holds many counts of this clonotype. The gene calls are TRBV7-3 and TRBJ2-5; no firm D call. The length of the CDR3 is 15 residues. The germline CDR1 and CDR2 sequences are SGHTA and FQGTGA. V lost 0 bases and J 1 base, leaving 9 bases between the germline ends. CDR3 bases: TGTGCCAGCAGCTTAACTGCAAACTCCCAAGAGACCCAGTACTTC. Translating it yields CASSLTANSQETQYF. Looking up the rest from reference TRBV7-3 and TRBJ2-5 gives the full variable domain: GAGVSQTPSNKVTEKGKYVELRCDPISGHTALYWYRQSLGQGPEFLIYFQGTGAADDSGLPNDRFFAVRPEGSVSTLKIQRTERGDSAVYLCASSLTANSQETQYFGPGTRLLVL.

This clonotype was seen many times. V and J are TRBV7-2 and TRBJ1-5, with D perhaps matching TRBD1 (6 bases). V was pared by 3 bases and J by 6 bases, with 15 bases between. This CDR3 is 15 amino acids long. Germline V gene sequence: CDR1 SGHTA, CDR2 FQGNSA. The CDR3 nucleotides read TGTGCCAGCAGCTTTACGGGAGGGGGGGCTCAGCCCCAGCATTTT. This encodes CASSFTGGGAQPQHF. Based on the CDR3 plus reference TRBV7-2 and TRBJ1-5, the full variable domain is GAGVSQSPSNKVTEKGKDVELRCDPISGHTALYWYRQSLGQGLEFLIYFQGNSAPDKSGLPSDRFSAERTGGSVSTLTIQRTQQEDSAVYLCASSFTGGGAQPQHFGDGTRLSIL.

V and J are TRBV20-1 and TRBJ1-2; D call uncertain. The CDR3 sequence is 14 residues long. Germline loops: CDR1 DFQATT, CDR2 SNEGSKA (reference sequence). The germline V and J ends were trimmed by 3 bases and 1 base, with 12 bases remaining between them. CDR3 sequence: CSARGGGDNYGYTF. The CDR3 DNA reads as TGCAGTGCTAGGGGCGGTGGGGATAACTATGGCTACACCTTC.

In its sample, this clonotype was seen many times. This chain joins TRBV11-1 and TRBJ2-7; weak D call: TRBD2 (6 bases). The ends were cut back, 2 bases at V and 2 bases at J, with 10 bases in the middle. The CDR3 has 14 residues. Germline V lookup: CDR1 SGHAT, CDR2 FQDESV (reference sequence). The CDR3 nucleotides are TGTGCCAGCAGCTTAAGGACTAAACCCTACGAGCAGTACTTC. Translating gives CASSLRTKPYEQYF.

This clonotype was seen many times. The V call is TRBV5-1, the J call TRBJ1-1; D remains ambiguous. The V gene lost 1 base and the J gene lost 3 bases, with 10 bases spanning the gap. CDR1 and CDR2 from the germline V gene are SGHRS and YFSETQ. The CDR3 consists of 14 residues. Written as DNA, the CDR3 is TGCGCCAGCAGCTTGAATGGCGGATACACTGAAGCTTTCTTT. This codes for CASSLNGGYTEAFF.

V is TRBV14 and J is TRBJ1-4, with TRBD1 identical over 11 bases. Germline V gene data show CDR1 as SGHDN and CDR2 as FVKESK. The CDR3 length is 18 residues. J lost 4 bases, V lost 2 bases, and 9 bases had no gene match. The CDR3 reads CASSQLGQGARGNEKLFF. The CDR3, as DNA: TGTGCCAGCAGCCAACTCGGACAGGGGGCGCGGGGTAATGAAAAACTGTTTTTT.

This clonotype was counted many times. The V gene is TRBV6-1, the J gene TRBJ1-5; 10 nucleotides line up with TRBD1. The CDR3 totals 18 residues. Germline V gene lookup returns CDR1 MNHNS and CDR2 SASEGT. With 5 bases clipped from V and 2 bases from J, the junction kept 12 bases outside the gene matches. The CDR3 reads CASSTHSTGGLGNQPQHF. The CDR3 nucleotides read TGTGCCAGCAGTACACATTCGACAGGGGGCTTAGGCAATCAGCCCCAGCATTTT.

The rearrangement joins TRBV12-3 or TRBV12-4 to TRBJ2-1; D is perhaps TRBD1 or TRBD2 (5 bases each). V was cut by 11 bases and J by 4 bases, with 12 bases left in between. The CDR3 covers 12 residues. CDR3 nucleotide sequence: TGTGCCTCCGGGACCCGGTACAATGAGCAGTTCTTC. Amino acid sequence: CASGTRYNEQFF.

This clonotype was recorded a few times. This chain uses TRBV19 with TRBJ2-7, with D tentatively TRBD2 (6 bases). Trimming stripped 5 bases from V and 2 bases from J, with 16 bases between. The germline CDR1 and CDR2 sequences are LNHDA and SQIVND (reference sequence). This CDR3 has 15 amino acids. Here the CDR3 reads CASSPRGSGTYEQYF. The CDR3, as DNA: TGTGCCAGTAGTCCCCGGGGTAGCGGAACCTACGAGCAGTACTTC.

This clonotype was observed at least ten times. The genes are TRBV10-1 and TRBJ2-7; D is ambiguous. The germline V and J ends were trimmed by 0 bases and 6 bases, with 9 bases remaining between them. This CDR3 has 13 residues. CDR1 is WNHNN and CDR2 is SYGVQD in the germline V gene (reference sequence). The CDR3 DNA follows: TGCGCCAGCAGTGAGTCGAGAGCAACCGAGCAGTACTTC. Protein: CASSESRATEQYF.

This clonotype has ten or more counts. The rearrangement links TRBV25-1 to TRBJ1-4; D gene uncertain. V lost 6 bases and J 0 bases, leaving 8 bases between the germline ends. This CDR3 comprises 14 residues. Germline V lookup: CDR1 MGHDK, CDR2 SYGVNS. This chain's CDR3 is CASRDDATNEKLFF. For the CDR3, the DNA is TGTGCCAGCAGGGACGATGCAACTAATGAAAAACTGTTTTTT.

This clonotype was counted only a few times. The V gene is TRBV19, the J gene TRBJ1-2; 7 nucleotides match TRBD1. The V gene's germline CDR1 is LNHDA and CDR2 SQIVND (reference sequence). The CDR3 totals 15 residues. V shed 5 bases and J 3 bases; nucleotides not matched to a gene: 9. The CDR3, as DNA: TGTGCCAGTAGTCCTGAGACAGGGTCGGACTATGGCTACACCTTC. It specifies CASSPETGSDYGYTF. Filled out from reference TRBV19 and TRBJ1-2, the complete variable domain reads DGGITQSPKYLFRKEGQNVTLSCEQNLNHDAMYWYRQDPGQGLRLIYYSQIVNDFQKGDIAEGYSVSREKKESFPLTVTSAQKNPTAFYLCASSPETGSDYGYTFGSGTRLTVV.

This clonotype was counted between two and nine times. The chain uses TRBV29-1 and TRBJ1-2, with unresolved D. CDR3 size: 10 residues. Germline CDR1 is SQVTM and CDR2 is ANQGSEA. Trimming took 3 bases from V and 8 from J, leaving 7 bases between them. CDR3 nucleotides: TGCAGCGTTGATGTTGGGGGCTACACCTTC. It is translated as CSVDVGGYTF.

This clonotype was counted at least ten times. The rearrangement joins TRBV6-5 to TRBJ1-4; TRBD1 aligns across 7 bases. This CDR3 comprises 16 residues. V lost 2 bases, J lost 3 bases, and 6 bases stayed unmatched. Germline values: CDR1 MNHEY, CDR2 SVGAGI. The CDR3 sequence is CASSYRGGTANEKLFF. The CDR3 nucleotides read TGTGCCAGCAGTTACAGGGGCGGGACAGCTAATGAAAAACTGTTTTTT.

This clonotype was found many times. The genes are TRBV28 and TRBJ2-1, with TRBD2 matching 10 bases. V shed 4 bases and J 1 base; nucleotides not matched to a gene: 22. Germline loops: CDR1 MDHEN, CDR2 SYDVKM. The CDR3 is 22 residues long. CDR3 nucleotide sequence: TGTGCCAGCAGTTCCCTAGCGGGGGAATTAAGCTCCTTGGGTGATTCCTACAATGAGCAGTTCTTC. This translates into CASSSLAGELSSLGDSYNEQFF.

There are many counts of this clonotype. V is TRBV28 and J is TRBJ1-5; D is ambiguous. This CDR3 spans 16 amino acids. The V and J ends lost 6 bases and 0 bases respectively, with 15 bases between them. Germline lookup yields CDR1 MDHEN and CDR2 SYDVKM. The CDR3 DNA follows: TGTGCCAGCAGACGAGAGGATTGGGATAGCAATCAGCCCCAGCATTTT. As protein: CASRREDWDSNQPQHF.

This clonotype was found many times. V usage is TRBV28 and J usage is TRBJ2-5; 11 bases fit TRBD1. V gave up 8 bases and J gave up 5 bases; unmatched junction bases: 7. The germline gives CDR1 MDHEN, CDR2 SYDVKM. The CDR3 sequence is 14 residues long. CDR3 in DNA: TGTGCCAGCGGCGGACAGGGGGCGCCGGAGACCCAGTACTTC. Amino acids: CASGGQGAPETQYF.

Ten or more counts support this clonotype. V is TRBV4-2 and J is TRBJ2-2, with unresolved D. CDR1 and CDR2 (germline): LGHNA, YNFKEQ. Trimming stripped 5 bases from V and 9 bases from J, with 4 bases between. The CDR3 extends over 10 amino acids. The CDR3 is CASSGRELFF. CDR3 DNA sequence: TGTGCCAGCAGCGGCAGGGAGCTGTTTTTT.

The sample holds many counts of this clonotype. The genes are TRBV2 and TRBJ2-2; no firm D call. This CDR3 contains 14 residues. CDR1 SNHLY and CDR2 FYNNEI come from the germline V gene. Trimming shortened V by 4 bases and J by 4 bases, and 10 bases separated the two germline ends. CDR3 sequence reads: CASSGAIGTGELFF. CDR3 nucleotide sequence: TGTGCCAGCAGTGGGGCAATTGGCACCGGGGAGCTGTTTTTT.